A selection of T cell receptor beta chains follows, all from one sample in a study of breast tumors, draining lymph nodes, adjacent tissues. TCRdb analysed the multiplex PCR reads with MiXCR anew, one entry per CDR3 protein. The sample has 12,000 or so distinct CDR3 sequences, about 53% seen once. Source material: breast tumor tissue. All receptors derive from a female donor with breast cancer. Some clones in this sample may be carry-over from other donors' samples. The CDR3 runs from the conserved cysteine through the conserved F or W. The order of the fields is V gene, D gene, CDR3 length, clone size, J gene, CDR3 protein, CDR3 DNA. The D gene is left open where the match is weak. Clone size appears in some rows only: once, few, many, or a class for an expanded clone.

v_gene: TRBV5-1
d_gene: NA
len: 15
abundance: once
j_gene: TRBJ1-4
CDR3aa: CASTRDGSTNEKLFF
CDR3nt: TGCGCCAGCACCCGGGACGGATCAACTAATGAAAAACTGTTTTTT

v_gene: TRBV4-2
d_gene: TRBD1
len: 13
abundance: NA
j_gene: TRBJ1-2
CDR3aa: CASSLGQGAGYTF
CDR3nt: TGTGCCAGCAGCCTGGGACAGGGGGCTGGCTACACCTTC

v_gene: TRBV7-9
d_gene: TRBD1
len: 17
abundance: NA
j_gene: TRBJ1-4
CDR3aa: CASSLWDRGRGNEKLFF
CDR3nt: TGTGCCAGCAGCTTATGGGACAGGGGGCGCGGGAATGAAAAACTGTTTTTT

v_gene: TRBV7-8
d_gene: NA
len: 13
abundance: NA
j_gene: TRBJ2-5
CDR3aa: CASSVLGGETQYF
CDR3nt: TGTGCCAGCAGCGTCCTAGGCGGTGAGACCCAGTACTTC

v_gene: TRBV12-3/TRBV12-4
d_gene: NA
len: 13
abundance: NA
j_gene: TRBJ2-7
CDR3aa: CASGEGDSYEQYF
CDR3nt: TGTGCCAGCGGTGAGGGGGACTCCTACGAGCAGTACTTC

v_gene: TRBV7-8
d_gene: TRBD2
len: 19
abundance: many
j_gene: TRBJ2-3
CDR3aa: CASSLDMSGVGGSTDTQYF
CDR3nt: TGTGCCAGCAGCTTAGACATGAGCGGTGTTGGCGGGAGTACAGATACGCAGTATTTT

v_gene: TRBV5-8
d_gene: TRBD2
len: 14
abundance: NA
j_gene: TRBJ2-7
CDR3aa: CATLAGATTGEQYF
CDR3nt: TGTGCCACCCTAGCGGGAGCGACCACCGGGGAGCAGTACTTC

v_gene: TRBV6-2/TRBV6-3
d_gene: NA
len: 16
abundance: few
j_gene: TRBJ2-1
CDR3aa: CASSPGTPLLNNEQFF
CDR3nt: TGTGCCAGCAGTCCCGGGACGCCCTTGCTGAACAATGAGCAGTTCTTC

v_gene: TRBV9
d_gene: TRBD2
len: 15
abundance: NA
j_gene: TRBJ2-2
CDR3aa: CASSALAEVTGELFF
CDR3nt: TGTGCCAGCAGCGCGCTAGCGGAGGTCACCGGGGAGCTGTTTTTT

v_gene: TRBV27
d_gene: NA
len: 12
abundance: NA
j_gene: TRBJ2-1
CDR3aa: CASGHSYNERFF
CDR3nt: TGTGCCAGCGGCCATTCCTACAATGAGCGGTTCTTC

v_gene: TRBV20-1
d_gene: TRBD2
len: 15
abundance: NA
j_gene: TRBJ2-7
CDR3aa: CSARDRTSGDYEQYF
CDR3nt: TGCAGTGCTAGAGATAGGACTAGCGGAGACTACGAGCAGTACTTC

v_gene: TRBV7-2
d_gene: NA
len: 14
abundance: NA
j_gene: TRBJ1-4
CDR3aa: CASSVGTSVEKLFF
CDR3nt: TGTGCCAGCAGCGTCGGGACATCGGTTGAAAAACTGTTTTTT

v_gene: TRBV11-2
d_gene: NA
len: 15
abundance: NA
j_gene: TRBJ2-7
CDR3aa: CASSLGVSSGYEQYF
CDR3nt: TGTGCCAGCAGCTTAGGCGTGTCCTCAGGGTACGAGCAGTACTTC

v_gene: TRBV6-6
d_gene: NA
len: 13
abundance: NA
j_gene: TRBJ2-3
CDR3aa: CASSRGASDTQYF
CDR3nt: TGTGCCAGCAGTCGGGGGGCTTCAGATACGCAGTATTTT

v_gene: TRBV7-6
d_gene: NA
len: 14
abundance: medium-sized
j_gene: TRBJ2-5
CDR3aa: CASSLELVQETQYF
CDR3nt: TGTGCCAGCAGCTTAGAGCTAGTGCAAGAGACCCAGTACTTC

v_gene: TRBV20-1
d_gene: TRBD2
len: 17
abundance: few
j_gene: TRBJ2-7
CDR3aa: CSAVGGSGRALRNEQYF
CDR3nt: TGCAGTGCCGTAGGGGGTAGCGGGAGGGCCTTAAGAAACGAGCAGTACTTC

v_gene: TRBV7-8
d_gene: NA
len: 14
abundance: many
j_gene: TRBJ1-5
CDR3aa: CASSLVESAGPQHF
CDR3nt: TGTGCCAGCAGCTTAGTGGAGTCGGCGGGGCCCCAGCATTTT

v_gene: TRBV11-3
d_gene: TRBD2
len: 14
abundance: few
j_gene: TRBJ2-7
CDR3aa: CASSRQRGSYEQYF
CDR3nt: TGTGCCAGCAGCCGCCAGCGGGGGAGCTACGAGCAGTACTTC

v_gene: TRBV7-9
d_gene: NA
len: 12
abundance: NA
j_gene: TRBJ1-3
CDR3aa: CASSMSENTIYF
CDR3nt: TGTGCCAGCAGCATGTCCGAGAACACCATATATTTT

v_gene: TRBV10-3
d_gene: TRBD1
len: 14
abundance: many
j_gene: TRBJ2-7
CDR3aa: CAISESTGTYEQYF
CDR3nt: TGTGCCATCAGTGAGTCGACAGGGACCTACGAGCAGTACTTC

v_gene: TRBV7-2
d_gene: NA
len: 13
abundance: NA
j_gene: TRBJ1-6
CDR3aa: CASSFQQGSPLHF
CDR3nt: TGTGCCAGCAGCTTCCAACAGGGTTCACCCCTCCACTTT

v_gene: TRBV10-3
d_gene: NA
len: 12
abundance: medium-sized
j_gene: TRBJ2-7
CDR3aa: CATNRDSYEQYF
CDR3nt: TGTGCCACAAACCGGGACTCCTACGAGCAGTACTTC

v_gene: TRBV6-1
d_gene: NA
len: 15
abundance: NA
j_gene: TRBJ1-2
CDR3aa: CASSQLRWSNYGYTF
CDR3nt: TGTGCCAGCAGTCAACTTCGATGGAGTAACTATGGCTACACCTTC

v_gene: TRBV7-2
d_gene: NA
len: 14
abundance: once
j_gene: TRBJ2-7
CDR3aa: CASSPRVGAYEQYF
CDR3nt: TGTGCCAGCAGCCCAAGGGTGGGGGCCTACGAGCAGTACTTC

v_gene: TRBV2
d_gene: NA
len: 14
abundance: NA
j_gene: TRBJ2-3
CDR3aa: CASSERQGFRGQYF
CDR3nt: TGTGCCAGCAGTGAACGACAAGGGTTTAGGGGGCAGTATTTT

v_gene: TRBV28
d_gene: NA
len: 13
abundance: NA
j_gene: TRBJ2-5
CDR3aa: CASNGRGQETQYF
CDR3nt: TGTGCCAGCAATGGGCGGGGCCAAGAGACCCAGTACTTC